This entry is about one T cell receptor (beta chain). Its antigen is unidentified. The record originates from a study of CD8 T cells in ankylosing spondylitis. The CDR3 sequence is 15 residues long. Germline V lookup: CDR1 SGHDT, CDR2 YYEEEE. V dropped 3 bases and J dropped 0 bases, with 12 bases sitting between them. TCRdb fed the 5' RACE reads into MiXCR, producing one record per CDR3 protein. The repertoire has a few hundred thousand distinct CDR3 sequences, about a fifth of them found once; the top ten carry roughly a sixth. Study-level findings and limits: Disease-linked clones had a CD8+ phenotype and relatively low frequency in peripheral blood. It was reported that disease-linked clones were significantly enriched in matched ankylosing spondylitis synovial fluid. Blood of patients with ankylosing spondylitis appeared to be characterized by a TCR beta motif of several highly homologous variants.

The receptor's source is a male donor with ankylosing spondylitis. The sequenced material came from blood, either unsorted or a sorted T cell fraction (not recorded which). The J gene is TRBJ1-1, the V gene TRBV5-6, with a possible D match to TRBD1 (6 bases). The chain's CDR3 is CASSSYTGMNTEAFF. CDR3 coding DNA: TGTGCCAGCAGCTCGTACACAGGGATGAACACTGAAGCTTTCTTT.